This T cell receptor beta chain was retrieved from a study of T cells in localized non-small cell lung cancer. This clone came up a few times. Profiling relied on immunoSEQ multiplex PCR, and the TCRdb table lists in-frame clones only, not all of them. The sample has about 41,000 clones, 85% to 90% seen once. The source is a woman aged 18 to 50 with stage III lung adenocarcinoma. The material sequenced was peripheral blood, taken before any cancer treatment.

The CDR3 bases are TGTGCCAGCAGCCCGTTGGGGGCGGGGGGAATTTTCGAGACCCAGTACTTC. Translating gives CASSPLGAGGIFETQYF. The chain couples TRBV5-4 to TRBJ2-5, with 8 bases identical to TRBD2. The CDR3 sequence is 17 residues long. Trimming removed 4 bases from V and 5 bases from J; junction bases left unmatched: 16. Looked up from germline, CDR1 is SGHNT and CDR2 is YYREEE (reference sequence).